The source of this TCR beta chain is a study of blood T cell repertoires in COVID-19. Study as a whole: Both acute and convalescent COVID-19 samples were obtained from the United States, Italy and Spain. Sources were T cells, B-cell-depleted T cells, or PBMCs; the material itself was cDNA or gDNA.

The trim removed 3 bases at V and 2 bases at J, leaving 2 bases unmatched. CDR1 is LNHDA and CDR2 is SQIVND in the germline V gene (reference sequence). This CDR3 has 14 amino acids. In the source study's methods: Reference gene primer amplification gave estimated nucleated cell counts. Libraries were prepared by immunoSEQ multiplex PCR; TCRdb keeps only in-frame clonotypes and omits some of them. V and J calls plus clone size are reproduced from that table; the DNA served to infer D and trimming. The data show about 62,000 clones, around 85% seen once. V and J are TRBV19 and TRBJ2-7; 9 bases fit TRBD2. This TCR was sampled from a woman older than 75 with active or convalescent COVID-19. The sequencing sample was made of peripheral blood. The CDR3 nucleotides are TGTGCCAGTAGTATGCGGGGGGGAACCTACGAGCAGTACTTC. Translated, it gives CASSMRGGTYEQYF.